Listed below are T cell receptor beta chains from one sample, sequenced in a study of blood T cell repertoires in COVID-19. Sequencing used immunoSEQ multiplex PCR; TCRdb keeps in-frame clones, though not all of them. The sample records about 92,000 clones, about 71% being singletons. The sample consisted of peripheral blood. The receptors originated from a woman aged 55-69 years in a cohort sampled during active or convalescent COVID-19. The CDR3 runs from the conserved cysteine through the conserved F or W. The D gene is left open where the match is weak. Clone size, where shown, is once, few, many, or a class for clones that have expanded.

j_call d_call v_call clone_size cdr3_nt cdr3_aa
TRBJ2-7 - TRBV4-3 many TGCGCCAGCAGCCAAGATCAGGCGAGCGAGCAGTACTTC CASSQDQASEQYF
TRBJ1-6 - TRBV6-5 many TGTGCCAGCAGTACAAATAATTCACCCCTCCACTTT CASSTNNSPLHF
TRBJ1-2 TRBD1 TRBV5-4 - TGTGCCAGCAGCTTGGGGGACAGGACCCAAAGAGTACGAACCTTC CASSLGDRTQRVRTF
TRBJ2-6 - TRBV21-1 - TGTGCCAGCAGCAAAGACCCGGGGGGCGCGTACGGGGCCAACGTCCTGACTTTC CASSKDPGGAYGANVLTF
TRBJ2-3 TRBD1 TRBV11-1 - TGTGCCAGCAGCTTTGGGCAGGGGGCTGCAGATACGCAGTATTTT CASSFGQGAADTQYF
TRBJ2-7 - TRBV4-1 - TGCGCCAGCAGCCAAGTTCTGGAGTCCAGCTCCTACGAGCAGTACTTC CASSQVLESSSYEQYF
TRBJ1-2 - TRBV6-6 - TGTGCCAGCAGTTACTCGGAGGGAGGCTACACCTTC CASSYSEGGYTF
TRBJ2-7 - TRBV5-1 - TGCGCCAGCAGCTTGGAACAGGGTACCTACGAGCAGTACTTC CASSLEQGTYEQYF
TRBJ2-1 - TRBV5-1 - TGCGCCAGCAGCTTAGACGCCTCGGGCTACAATGAGCAGTTCTTC CASSLDASGYNEQFF
TRBJ2-5 - TRBV9 - TGTGCCAGCAGCGTCGGTGTGCTAGCGAGTCAAGAGACCCAGTACTTC CASSVGVLASQETQYF
TRBJ1-1 - TRBV25-1 - TGTGCCAGCAGTGAATACGATAAAAACTGGGCCATGAACACTGAAGCTTTCTTT CASSEYDKNWAMNTEAFF
TRBJ2-5 TRBD2 TRBV5-1 once TGCGCCAGCAGCCCTTACCTAGCGGGGGACCAAGAGACCCAGTACTTC CASSPYLAGDQETQYF
TRBJ1-4 TRBD1 TRBV5-1 - TGCGCCAGCAACCCAGGACAGGGAACAACTAATGAAAAACTGTTTTTT CASNPGQGTTNEKLFF
TRBJ2-5 TRBD2 TRBV5-1 once TGCGCCAGCAGCCCGACAGCGGGGGCTCGGACGGAGACCCAGTACTTC CASSPTAGARTETQYF
TRBJ2-1 TRBD2 TRBV10-3 - TGTGCCATCTCGGGACTAGGAATTCATGAGCAGTTCTTC CAISGLGIHEQFF
TRBJ2-3 TRBD2 TRBV7-2 - TGTGCCAGCAGCCAAGGGTACGGGGGGGCCACAGATACGCAGTATTTT CASSQGYGGATDTQYF
TRBJ2-5 - TRBV6-5 - TGTGCCAGCAGTTACTTGGCCCCACCTCAAGAGACCCAGTACTTC CASSYLAPPQETQYF
TRBJ2-3 TRBD1 TRBV29-1 - TGCAGCGTTGCGGGGACAGGGTGGGGGACAGATACGCAGTATTTT CSVAGTGWGTDTQYF
TRBJ2-3 - TRBV5-1 - TGCGCCAGCACCGGCGGCAGGGGTGACACAGATACGCAGTATTTT CASTGGRGDTDTQYF
TRBJ2-7 - TRBV29-1 - TGCAGCGTTGAGGCCAGGGGAAACTCCGAGCAGTACTTC CSVEARGNSEQYF
TRBJ1-1 TRBD1 TRBV7-2 few TGTGCCAGCAGCTTAGGGACAGGGAGGAACACTGAAGCTTTCTTT CASSLGTGRNTEAFF
TRBJ2-3 - TRBV14 - TGTGCCAGCAGCCCCAGTAGCACAGATACGCAGTATTTT CASSPSSTDTQYF
TRBJ1-6 TRBD1 TRBV5-1 - TGCGCCAGCAGCTTGGCCGGGACAGGTTCTGTGTATTCACCCCTCCACTTT CASSLAGTGSVYSPLHF
TRBJ2-3 TRBD1 TRBV4-1 - TGCGCCAGCAGCCAAGCAGGGGGCTACAGGACAGATACGCAGTATTTT CASSQAGGYRTDTQYF
TRBJ2-1 - TRBV7-9 - TGTGCCAGCAGCTCGCTGGAGGACCCCCCCAATGAGCAGTTCTTC CASSSLEDPPNEQFF
TRBJ1-1 TRBD1 TRBV20-1 - TGCAGTGCTGACAGGGAGTTGAGGGCTTTCTTT CSADRELRAFF
TRBJ1-1 TRBD1 TRBV30 - TGTGCCTGGAAAACCGGGACAGGGAACACCGAAGCTTTCTTT CAWKTGTGNTEAFF
TRBJ2-7 TRBD2 TRBV4-1 few TGCGCCAGCAGCCAAGATCGGCGGGGGGCCTACGAGCAGTACTTC CASSQDRRGAYEQYF
TRBJ2-1 - TRBV4-1 - TGCGCCAGCAGCCAAGAAGGGGACTCGCACAATGAGCAGTTCTTC CASSQEGDSHNEQFF
TRBJ2-2 TRBD2 TRBV3-1/TRBV3-2 - TGTGCCAGCAGCCTAGCGGGGGTGAACACCGGGGAGCTGTTTTTT CASSLAGVNTGELFF